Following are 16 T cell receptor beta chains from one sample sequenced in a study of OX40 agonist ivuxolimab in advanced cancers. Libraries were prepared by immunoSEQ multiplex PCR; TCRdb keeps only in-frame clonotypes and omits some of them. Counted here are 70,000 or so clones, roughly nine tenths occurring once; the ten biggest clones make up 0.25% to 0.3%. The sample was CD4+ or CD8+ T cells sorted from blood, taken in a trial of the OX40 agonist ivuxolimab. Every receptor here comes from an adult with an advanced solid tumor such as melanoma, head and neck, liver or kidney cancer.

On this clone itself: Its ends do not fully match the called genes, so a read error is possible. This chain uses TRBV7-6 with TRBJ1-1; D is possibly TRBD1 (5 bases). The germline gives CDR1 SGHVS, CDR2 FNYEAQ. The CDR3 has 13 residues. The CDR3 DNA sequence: TGTGCCAGCAGCTTGAAGCTGGACACTCAAGCTTTCTTT. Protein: CASSLKLDTQAFF.

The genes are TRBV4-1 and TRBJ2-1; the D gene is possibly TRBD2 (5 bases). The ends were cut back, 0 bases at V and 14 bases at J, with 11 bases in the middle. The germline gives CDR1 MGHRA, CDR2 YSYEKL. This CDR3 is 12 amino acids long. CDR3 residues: CASSQDTAEKFF. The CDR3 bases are TGCGCCAGCAGCCAAGACACAGCGGAGAAGTTCTTC.

CDR3 in amino acids: CSVMDAREQYF. The CDR3 nucleotides read TGCAGTGTAATGGACGCGCGCGAGCAGTACTTC. V and J are TRBV20-1 and TRBJ2-7, with unresolved D. From germline, CDR1 is DFQATT and CDR2 SNEGSKA (reference sequence). The CDR3 consists of 11 residues. V dropped 7 bases and J dropped 6 bases, with 13 bases sitting between them.

CDR3 loop: CASSIQSSGANVLTF. Here the CDR3 DNA reads TGTGCCAGCAGTATACAGAGCTCTGGGGCCAACGTCCTGACTTTC. This sequence joins TRBV7-2 and TRBJ2-6; no clear D. The CDR3 consists of 15 residues. Germline V gene sequence: CDR1 SGHTA, CDR2 FQGNSA. V lost 6 bases, J lost 0 bases, and 9 bases lay in between.

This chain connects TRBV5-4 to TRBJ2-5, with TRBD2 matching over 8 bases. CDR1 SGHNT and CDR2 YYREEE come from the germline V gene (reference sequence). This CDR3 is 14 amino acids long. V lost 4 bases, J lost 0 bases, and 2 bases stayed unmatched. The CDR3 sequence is CASSPGGYQETQYF. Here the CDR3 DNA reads TGTGCCAGCAGCCCGGGAGGGTACCAAGAGACCCAGTACTTC.

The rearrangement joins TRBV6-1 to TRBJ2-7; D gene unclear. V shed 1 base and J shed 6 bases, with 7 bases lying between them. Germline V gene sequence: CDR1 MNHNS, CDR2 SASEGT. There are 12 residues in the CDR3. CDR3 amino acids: CASSEGVREQYF. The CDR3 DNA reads TGTGCCAGCAGTGAAGGAGTTCGCGAGCAGTACTTC.

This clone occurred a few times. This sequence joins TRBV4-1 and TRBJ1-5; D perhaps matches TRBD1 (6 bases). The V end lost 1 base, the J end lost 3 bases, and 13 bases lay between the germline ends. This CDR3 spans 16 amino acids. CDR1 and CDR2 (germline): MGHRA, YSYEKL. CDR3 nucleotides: TGCGCCAGCAGCCAAGCCCTAGACAGGTACAATCAGCCCCAGCATTTT. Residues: CASSQALDRYNQPQHF.

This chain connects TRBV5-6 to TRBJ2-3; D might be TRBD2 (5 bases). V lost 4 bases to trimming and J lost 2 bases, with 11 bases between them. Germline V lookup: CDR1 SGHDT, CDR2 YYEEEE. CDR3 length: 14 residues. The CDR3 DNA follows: TGTGCCAGCAGCCCGGACTCCGCCACAGATACGCAGTATTTT. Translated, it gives CASSPDSATDTQYF.

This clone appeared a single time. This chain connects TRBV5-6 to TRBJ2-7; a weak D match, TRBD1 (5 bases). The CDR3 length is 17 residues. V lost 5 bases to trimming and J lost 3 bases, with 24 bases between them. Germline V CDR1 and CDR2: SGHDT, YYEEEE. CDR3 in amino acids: CASSSDPGPVRGYEQYF. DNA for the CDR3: TGTGCCAGCAGTTCCGATCCCGGGCCCGTTAGGGGCTACGAGCAGTACTTC.

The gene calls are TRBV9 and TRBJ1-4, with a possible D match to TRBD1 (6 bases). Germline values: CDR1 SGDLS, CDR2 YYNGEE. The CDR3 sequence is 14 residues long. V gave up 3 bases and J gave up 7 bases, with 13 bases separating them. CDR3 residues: CASSGGGRVEKLFF. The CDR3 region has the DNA TGTGCCAGCAGCGGAGGGGGGCGTGTTGAAAAACTGTTTTTT.

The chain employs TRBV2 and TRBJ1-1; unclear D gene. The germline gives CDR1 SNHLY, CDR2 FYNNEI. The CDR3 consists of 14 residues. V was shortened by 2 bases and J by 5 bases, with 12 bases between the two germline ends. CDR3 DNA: TGTGCCAGCAGTGAATTGACCTTCGGAACTGAAGCTTTCTTT. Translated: CASSELTFGTEAFF.

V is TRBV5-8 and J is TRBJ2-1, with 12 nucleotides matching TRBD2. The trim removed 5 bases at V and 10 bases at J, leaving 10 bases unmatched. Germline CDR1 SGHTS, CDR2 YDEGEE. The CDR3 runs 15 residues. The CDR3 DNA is TGTGCCAGCAGTCCCAGACTAGCGGGAGTGGGGGAGCAGTTCTTC. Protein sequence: CASSPRLAGVGEQFF.

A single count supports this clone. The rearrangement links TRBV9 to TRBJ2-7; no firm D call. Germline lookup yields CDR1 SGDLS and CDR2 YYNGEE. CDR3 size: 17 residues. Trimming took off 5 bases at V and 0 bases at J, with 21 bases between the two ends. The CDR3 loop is CASSRSADLGLSYEQYF. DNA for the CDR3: TGTGCCAGCAGTCGGTCGGCCGATCTCGGGCTCTCCTACGAGCAGTACTTC.

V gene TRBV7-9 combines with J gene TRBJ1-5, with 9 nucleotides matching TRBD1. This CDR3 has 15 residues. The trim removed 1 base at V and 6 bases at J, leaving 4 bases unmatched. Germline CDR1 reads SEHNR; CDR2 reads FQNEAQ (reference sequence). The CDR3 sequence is CASSLEGTGSQPQHF. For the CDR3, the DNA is TGTGCCAGCAGCTTAGAGGGGACAGGGAGTCAGCCCCAGCATTTT.

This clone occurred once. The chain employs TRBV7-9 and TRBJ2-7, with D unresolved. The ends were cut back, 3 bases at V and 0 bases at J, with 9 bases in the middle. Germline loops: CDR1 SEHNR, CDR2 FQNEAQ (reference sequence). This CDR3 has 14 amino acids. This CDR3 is CASSFGRVSYEQYF. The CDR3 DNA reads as TGTGCCAGCAGCTTTGGTAGGGTCTCCTACGAGCAGTACTTC.

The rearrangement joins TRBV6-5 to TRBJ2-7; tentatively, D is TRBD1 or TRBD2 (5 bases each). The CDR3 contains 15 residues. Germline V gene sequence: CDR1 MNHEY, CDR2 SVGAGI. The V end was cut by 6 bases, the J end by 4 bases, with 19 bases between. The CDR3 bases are TGTGCCAGCAGGAAAACGGGACGGACTCTTTACGAGCAGTACTTC. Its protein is CASRKTGRTLYEQYF.